This TCR beta chain is from a study of cytomegalovirus exposure and HLA in healthy donors. As for the study in general: Later analysis reported that the roughly 130 validation repertoires shared the platform of the 650 to 700 first-cohort repertoires.

Some clones are missing from TCRdb's copy, which holds only in-frame ones; the method was immunoSEQ multiplex PCR. The sample has fewer than 90,000 clones; roughly 84% are singletons. Study-wide results and caveats: Rare TCR sequences predominated, though certain public TCRs were found in many donors. Cytomegalovirus-associated TCR beta chains were listed, numbering around 150. In vitro checks showed that a few CMV-associated chains really do target CMV antigens.

V was clipped by 3 bases and J by 4 bases, with 13 bases between them. The CDR3 is 15 residues long. Germline loops: CDR1 KGHSH, CDR2 LQKENI. Turning to this clone: Its specificity is not known.

This sequence joins TRBV18 and TRBJ2-1; TRBD2 might be the D (5 bases). The sample consisted of PBMCs. This TCR was sampled from a woman aged 18-35 years in good health and CMV-seropositive. CDR3 protein: CASSPTAGLYNEQFF. The DNA of the CDR3 is TGTGCCAGCTCACCGACGGCGGGTTTGTACAATGAGCAGTTCTTC.